The source of this TCR beta chain is a study of CD8 T cells in Susac syndrome. RNA amounts of 0.5 to 1 ug underwent reverse transcription with random hexamers. TCRdb reprocessed the immunoSEQ multiplex PCR reads via MiXCR and lists one record per CDR3 protein. The sample carries some 150,000 distinct CDR3 sequences, 94% recorded once. Losses at the gene ends were 2 bases for V and 2 bases for J; bases not matched to a gene: 3. The CDR3 is made up of 14 amino acids. Germline V CDR1 and CDR2: SGHTA, FQGNSA. From blood CD8+ and CD4+ T cells, the TCR beta chain was sequenced. TEMRA cells were enriched by FACS, while CD8+ and CD4+ T cells were obtained through a negative isolation that was performed magnetically.

This sequence originates from a human donor in good health. The chain combines TRBV7-2 with TRBJ2-7; 7 bases match TRBD2. The specimen was CD4+ T cells from PBMCs. Here the CDR3 reads CASSLQAGTYEQYF. For the CDR3, the DNA is TGTGCCAGCAGCTTACAAGCGGGAACCTACGAGCAGTACTTC.